Listed below are T cell receptor beta chains from one sample, sequenced in a study of human CD4 T cells and Enterobacteriaceae. Generated by immunoSEQ multiplex PCR, the TCRdb table keeps only in-frame clones and is missing some. The sample lists about 740 clones, about 40% occurring once. Sequencing was carried out using bacteria-reactive CD4+ T cells grown in culture. These receptors all come from a human donor in good health. Both conserved end residues are part of each CDR3. A D gene is named only where the DNA matches it firmly. Rows may omit the clone size; those that give it use once, few, many or a size class.

CDR3,DNA,D,size,V,J
CASSLYMISYNEQFF,TGTGCCAGCAGCCTATACATGATTTCCTACAATGAGCAGTTCTTC,.,.,TRBV27,TRBJ2-1
CASSPRTSGTAGNEQFF,TGTGCCAGCAGCCCACGGACTAGCGGGACTGCGGGGAATGAGCAGTTCTTC,TRBD2,.,TRBV11-1,TRBJ2-1
CASGPRTGSTGELFF,TGTGCTAGTGGTCCTCGGACAGGGAGCACCGGGGAGCTGTTTTTT,TRBD1,few,TRBV12-5,TRBJ2-2
CASSRGEPTDTQYF,TGTGCCAGCAGCCGGGGGGAACCCACAGATACGCAGTATTTT,TRBD2,.,TRBV7-3,TRBJ2-3
CASSEYDYGYTF,TGTGCCAGCAGTGAATACGACTATGGCTACACCTTC,.,.,TRBV25-1,TRBJ1-2
CASSFRYGNTEAFF,TGTGCCAGCAGCTTTAGATACGGGAACACTGAAGCTTTCTTT,.,few,TRBV11-2,TRBJ1-1
CASSYPGQGLYEQYF,TGTGCCAGCAGTTATCCCGGACAGGGGCTATACGAGCAGTACTTC,TRBD1,few,TRBV6-6,TRBJ2-7
CASSLGDGYTF,TGTGCCAGCAGCTTAGGGGATGGCTACACCTTC,.,.,TRBV11-1,TRBJ1-2
CASSFRDRHTDTQYF,TGTGCCAGCAGCTTCCGGGACCGCCACACAGATACGCAGTATTTT,.,.,TRBV7-2,TRBJ2-3
CASSLVGRGAYNEQFF,TGTGCCAGCAGCTTGGTTGGGCGGGGGGCCTACAATGAGCAGTTCTTC,TRBD2,once,TRBV5-5,TRBJ2-1
CASSSTSGGAGTQYF,TGTGCCAGCAGCTCGACTAGCGGGGGTGCGGGGACCCAGTACTTC,TRBD2,few,TRBV7-9,TRBJ2-5
CASSENGGVEPQHF,TGTGCCAGCAGTGAAAATGGGGGGGTAGAGCCCCAGCATTTT,.,.,TRBV2,TRBJ1-5
CASSLGPENTEAFF,TGTGCCAGCAGCTTAGGTCCAGAGAACACTGAAGCTTTCTTT,.,medium-sized,TRBV11-3,TRBJ1-1
CASRPSGTGGSIVTF,TGTGCCAGCAGGCCGTCCGGGACAGGGGGCTCGATTGTGACTTTC,TRBD1,.,TRBV5-5,TRBJ2-6
CASSSGQETGELFF,TGTGCCAGCAGTTCCGGACAGGAAACCGGGGAGCTGTTTTTT,TRBD1,.,TRBV28,TRBJ2-2
CASCPTRAGAGELFF,TGTGCCAGCTGTCCGACTAGAGCGGGGGCCGGGGAGCTGTTTTTT,TRBD2,large,TRBV11-2,TRBJ2-2
CASSQGQNTEAFF,TGCGCCAGCAGCCAAGGGCAGAACACTGAAGCTTTCTTT,.,few,TRBV5-4,TRBJ1-1
CASSQDWRQGREKLFF,TGTGCCAGCAGCCAAGATTGGAGACAGGGGAGAGAAAAACTGTTTTTT,TRBD1,few,TRBV14,TRBJ1-4
CASSQPTGGPDTQYF,TGCGCCAGCAGTCAGCCGACAGGGGGGCCTGATACGCAGTATTTT,TRBD1,medium-sized,TRBV23-1,TRBJ2-3
CASSLGSIDYTF,TGTGCCAGCAGCTTGGGGTCCATCGACTACACCTTC,.,few,TRBV5-5,TRBJ1-2
CASSLSGVGYTF,TGTGCCAGCAGCCTATCAGGGGTCGGCTACACCTTC,.,.,TRBV9,TRBJ1-2
CASSPWDRVSYEQYF,TGTGCCAGCAGCCCTTGGGACAGGGTGTCCTACGAGCAGTACTTC,TRBD1,.,TRBV4-2,TRBJ2-7
CASSLGGSRSNEQFF,TGTGCCAGCAGCTTGGGGGGAAGTAGAAGCAATGAGCAGTTCTTC,.,.,TRBV11-2,TRBJ2-1
CASSPDQETQYF,TGCGCCAGCAGCCCCGACCAAGAGACCCAGTACTTC,.,few,TRBV5-1,TRBJ2-5
CSGEGPGRQPQHF,TGCAGCGGAGAGGGGCCAGGTCGTCAGCCCCAGCATTTT,.,few,TRBV29-1,TRBJ1-5
CASSLGSIDYTF,TGTGCCAGCAGCTTGGGGTCCATCGACTACACCTTC,.,.,TRBV5-6,TRBJ1-2
CASSGNSGNEKLFF,TGTGCCAGCAGTGGGAACTCAGGAAATGAAAAACTGTTTTTT,.,few,TRBV6-6,TRBJ1-4
CASSLGGSRSNEQFF,TGTGCCAGCAGCTTGGGGGGAAGTAGAAGCAATGAGCAGTTCTTC,.,.,TRBV5-5,TRBJ2-1
CASSQDRADTQYF,TGTGCCAGCAGCCAGGACAGGGCAGATACGCAGTATTTT,TRBD1,.,TRBV5-4,TRBJ2-3
CASSLRGTAMRAEAFF,TGTGCCAGCAGCTTAAGAGGGACCGCCATGAGAGCTGAAGCTTTCTTT,.,.,TRBV7-2,TRBJ1-1
CASSLGGSRSNEQFF,TGTGCCAGCAGCTTGGGGGGAAGTAGAAGCAATGAGCAGTTCTTC,.,.,TRBV5-2,TRBJ2-1
CSVGQNTGELFF,TGCAGCGTTGGACAGAACACCGGGGAGCTGTTTTTT,.,.,TRBV29-1,TRBJ2-2
CASSLGGGPYQPQHF,TGTGCCAGCAGCTTAGGCGGGGGGCCTTATCAGCCCCAGCATTTT,.,.,TRBV7-9,TRBJ1-5
CASSLFDNLRHGYTF,TGTGCCAGCAGCTTGTTTGACAATTTAAGGCATGGCTACACCTTC,.,.,TRBV5-6,TRBJ1-2
CASSLGSIDYTF,TGTGCCAGCAGCTTGGGGTCCATCGACTACACCTTC,.,.,TRBV13,TRBJ1-2
CASSRGGSSGANVLTF,TGTGCCAGCAGCCGCGGGGGATCCTCTGGGGCCAACGTCCTGACTTTC,TRBD2,medium-sized,TRBV7-2,TRBJ2-6
CASSFTGGNTEAFF,TGTGCCAGCAGCTTTACAGGGGGCAACACTGAAGCTTTCTTT,TRBD1,.,TRBV11-3,TRBJ1-1
CASSDRAGANVLTF,TGTGCCAGCAGTGACAGGGCTGGGGCCAACGTCCTGACTTTC,.,.,TRBV2,TRBJ2-6
CSVTRGSSTDTQYF,TGCAGCGTTACCCGAGGATCTAGCACAGATACGCAGTATTTT,.,.,TRBV29-1,TRBJ2-3
CASSLGSIDYTF,TGTGCCAGCAGCTTGGGGTCCATCGACTACACCTTC,.,few,TRBV7-2,TRBJ1-2
CASSLPGPYGYTF,TGTGCCAGCAGCTTACCGGGTCCCTATGGCTACACCTTC,.,.,TRBV7-2,TRBJ1-2
CASSGTSGLTYNEQFF,TGTGCCAGCTCAGGTACTAGCGGACTAACGTACAATGAGCAGTTCTTC,TRBD2,.,TRBV9,TRBJ2-1
CASSLGTEITYEQYF,TGTGCCAGCAGCTTGGGGACCGAGATTACCTACGAGCAGTACTTC,.,.,TRBV7-2,TRBJ2-7
CASSSTGGNYGYTF,TGCGCCAGCAGCTCGACAGGGGGTAACTATGGCTACACCTTC,TRBD1,few,TRBV5-1,TRBJ1-2
CASSLISGKVYEQYF,TGTGCCAGCAGCTTAATTAGCGGGAAAGTCTACGAGCAGTACTTC,TRBD2,medium-sized,TRBV7-9,TRBJ2-7
CAWGGLGSRTDTQYF,TGTGCCTGGGGGGGACTGGGATCAAGGACAGATACGCAGTATTTT,.,.,TRBV30,TRBJ2-3
CASSSRDWSMDTQYF,TGTGCCAGCAGCTCCCGGGACTGGAGTATGGATACGCAGTATTTT,.,.,TRBV7-6,TRBJ2-3
CASVTQWNTEAFF,TGTGCTAGTGTTACGCAGTGGAACACTGAAGCTTTCTTT,.,.,TRBV12-5,TRBJ1-1
CASSSASINYGYTF,TGTGCCAGCAGCTCAGCAAGCATTAACTATGGCTACACCTTC,.,.,TRBV11-1,TRBJ1-2
CASSTRTSGSNEQFF,TGTGCCAGCAGCACCCGGACTAGCGGGTCTAATGAGCAGTTCTTC,TRBD2,.,TRBV5-4,TRBJ2-1
CASSVGVSREKLFF,TGTGCCAGCAGCGTAGGCGTTTCGAGGGAAAAACTGTTTTTT,.,.,TRBV9,TRBJ1-4
CASSFRDRHTDTQYF,TGTGCCAGCAGCTTCCGGGACCGCCACACAGATACGCAGTATTTT,.,few,TRBV4-1,TRBJ2-3
CATGFSGANVLTF,TGTGCCACCGGGTTCTCTGGGGCCAACGTCCTGACTTTC,.,medium-sized,TRBV28,TRBJ2-6
CASSAHKYSYNEQFF,TGTGCCAGCAGCGCTCATAAATACTCCTACAATGAGCAGTTCTTC,.,medium-sized,TRBV7-2,TRBJ2-1
CASSGQGASYNEQFF,TGTGCCAGCAGTGGACAGGGGGCTTCCTACAATGAGCAGTTCTTC,TRBD1,.,TRBV2,TRBJ2-1
CASRDPEGPGEKLFF,TGTGCCAGCAGAGATCCGGAGGGCCCTGGTGAAAAACTGTTTTTT,.,medium-sized,TRBV28,TRBJ1-4
CASSLFRGSNQPQHF,TGTGCCAGCAGCTTATTTCGGGGCAGCAATCAGCCCCAGCATTTT,.,large,TRBV7-2,TRBJ1-5
CASSLAGGYEQYF,TGTGCCAGCAGCTTAGCGGGAGGGTATGAGCAGTACTTC,TRBD2,.,TRBV4-2,TRBJ2-7